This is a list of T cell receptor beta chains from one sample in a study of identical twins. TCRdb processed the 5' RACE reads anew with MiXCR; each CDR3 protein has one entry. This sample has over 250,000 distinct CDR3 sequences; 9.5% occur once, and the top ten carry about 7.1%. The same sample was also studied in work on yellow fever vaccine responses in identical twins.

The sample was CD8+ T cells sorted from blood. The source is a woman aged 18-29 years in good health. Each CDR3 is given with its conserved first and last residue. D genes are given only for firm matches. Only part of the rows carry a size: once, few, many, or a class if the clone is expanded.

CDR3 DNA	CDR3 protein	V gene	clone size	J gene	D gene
TGTGCCAGCATACCCCTAGCGGGTGCCACAGATACGCAGTATTTT	CASIPLAGATDTQYF	TRBV2	-	TRBJ2-3	TRBD2
TGCGCCAGCAGTGGATCCCCAGGGGGGGTGATGTTCGATGGCTACACCTTC	CASSGSPGGVMFDGYTF	TRBV10-2	many	TRBJ1-2	TRBD1
TGTGCCAGCAGTGAAGTCAGCTCCTACAATGAGCAGTTCTTC	CASSEVSSYNEQFF	TRBV25-1	many	TRBJ2-1	-
TGCGCCAGCAGCCAAGATGGGCAGTTTAGCAATCAGCCCCAGCATTTT	CASSQDGQFSNQPQHF	TRBV4-1	-	TRBJ1-5	-
TGTGCCAGCAGTGACTCGATCGGTATAGGGCATGAGCATGGCTACACCTTC	CASSDSIGIGHEHGYTF	TRBV6-4	few	TRBJ1-2	-
TGTGCCAGCAGCCAGGGGCAGGAACGCTCTGGGGCCAACGTCCTGACTTTC	CASSQGQERSGANVLTF	TRBV5-8	few	TRBJ2-6	-
TGTGCCACCAGCGGCAGGGGATCCCAAGAGACCCAGTACTTC	CATSGRGSQETQYF	TRBV15	few	TRBJ2-5	-
TGTGCCAGCAGACCGGGAGGGAGGATAGATCAGCCCCAGCATTTT	CASRPGGRIDQPQHF	TRBV6-1	few	TRBJ1-5	-
TGTGCCAGCAGTGCATACGACGACCAAGAGACCCAGTACTTC	CASSAYDDQETQYF	TRBV27	few	TRBJ2-5	-
TGTGCCAGCAGCGTAGGCTTGGTGATGAGGGAGACCCAGTACTTC	CASSVGLVMRETQYF	TRBV9	-	TRBJ2-5	-